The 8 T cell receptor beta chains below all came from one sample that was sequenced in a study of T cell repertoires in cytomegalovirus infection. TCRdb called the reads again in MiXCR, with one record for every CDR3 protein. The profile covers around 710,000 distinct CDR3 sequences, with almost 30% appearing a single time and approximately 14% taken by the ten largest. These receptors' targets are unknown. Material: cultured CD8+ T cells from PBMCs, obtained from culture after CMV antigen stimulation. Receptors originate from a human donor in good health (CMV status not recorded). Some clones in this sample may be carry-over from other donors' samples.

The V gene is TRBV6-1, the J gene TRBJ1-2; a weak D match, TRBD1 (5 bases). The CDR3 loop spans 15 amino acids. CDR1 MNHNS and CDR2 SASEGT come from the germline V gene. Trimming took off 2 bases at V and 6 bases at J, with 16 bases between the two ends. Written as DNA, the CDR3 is TGTGCCAGCAGTGAATACCTCGGGACCACGGATGGCTACACCTTC. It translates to CASSEYLGTTDGYTF.

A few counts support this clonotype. Written as DNA, the CDR3 is TGCGCCAGCAGCCAACTGGGACTTCCCCCTGAGAATGAGCAGTTCTTC. Its translation is CASSQLGLPPENEQFF. The rearrangement links TRBV4-3 to TRBJ2-1, with D perhaps TRBD2 (6 bases). Trimming took 2 bases from V and 7 from J, leaving 18 bases between them. The CDR3 has 16 residues. The germline gives CDR1 LGHNA, CDR2 YSLEER.

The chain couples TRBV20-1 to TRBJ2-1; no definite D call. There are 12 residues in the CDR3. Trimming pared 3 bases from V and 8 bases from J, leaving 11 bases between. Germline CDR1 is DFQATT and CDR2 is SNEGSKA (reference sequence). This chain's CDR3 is CSARLVAYEQFF. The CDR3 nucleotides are TGCAGTGCTAGGCTAGTTGCATATGAGCAGTTCTTC.

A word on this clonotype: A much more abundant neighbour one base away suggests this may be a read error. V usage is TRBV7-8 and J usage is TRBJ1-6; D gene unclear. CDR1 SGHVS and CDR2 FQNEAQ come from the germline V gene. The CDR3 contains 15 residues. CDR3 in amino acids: CASSDWGADNSPRHF. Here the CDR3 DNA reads TGTGCCAGCAGCGACTGGGGTGCTGATAATTCACCCCGCCACTTT.

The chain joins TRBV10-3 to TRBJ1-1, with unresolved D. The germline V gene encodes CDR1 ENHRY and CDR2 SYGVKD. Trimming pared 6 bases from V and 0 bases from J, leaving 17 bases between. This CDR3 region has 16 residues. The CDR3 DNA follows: TGTGCCATCAGCAACGACCCCCCGATAGTGAACACTGAAGCTTTCTTT. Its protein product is CAISNDPPIVNTEAFF.

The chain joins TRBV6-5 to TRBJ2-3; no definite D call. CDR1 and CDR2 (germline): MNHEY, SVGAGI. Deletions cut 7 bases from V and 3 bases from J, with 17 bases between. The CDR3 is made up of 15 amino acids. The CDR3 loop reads CASTSSAGRTDTQYF. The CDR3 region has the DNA TGTGCCAGCACCTCCTCGGCCGGGCGAACAGATACGCAGTATTTT.

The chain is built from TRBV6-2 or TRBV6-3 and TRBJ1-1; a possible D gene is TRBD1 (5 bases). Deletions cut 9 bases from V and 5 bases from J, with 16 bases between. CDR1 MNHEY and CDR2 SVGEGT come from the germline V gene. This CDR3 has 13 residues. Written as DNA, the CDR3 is TGTGCCAGTACCGCAGGGTATGGGACTGAAGCTTTCTTT. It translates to CASTAGYGTEAFF.

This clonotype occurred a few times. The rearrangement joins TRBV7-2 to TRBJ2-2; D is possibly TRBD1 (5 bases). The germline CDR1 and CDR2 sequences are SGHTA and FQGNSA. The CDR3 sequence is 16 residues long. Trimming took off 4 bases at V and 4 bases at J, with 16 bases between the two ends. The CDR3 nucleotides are TGTGCCAGCAGCTCCAACCCGGACATTCTCACCGGGGAGCTGTTTTTT. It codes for CASSSNPDILTGELFF.